This T cell receptor (beta chain) is from a study of blood T cell repertoires in COVID-19 (dated by TCRdb to between 2020 and 2021). Regarding the complete study: Samples covering the acute and convalescent phases of COVID-19 were provided by collaborators in the United States, Italy and Spain. The material from the prospective study consisted of cDNA or gDNA derived from T cells, B-cell-depleted T cells, or PBMCs. The dataset comprised deeply sampled blood TCRbeta repertoires from subjects exposed to, actively infected with, or recovered from COVID-19. The repertoires were released in a freely available public database intended as a resource for research on the immune response to SARS-CoV-2. The samples were drawn from two sources: the first 160 participants of the ongoing ImmuneRACE study, and 1,000 to 1,500 subjects contributed by 6 global collaborators. The sample metadata nearly always contained a de-identified subject ID, COVID-19 status, age in years and sex. Where available, HLA class I and class II types were taken from metadata supplied by the sample provider and were not determined by assay-based typing. What the study reported, not specific to this receptor: The quantity of clinical and demographic metadata differed by source and by participant and was supplied without curation.

Comments on this clone: Its cognate antigen has yet to be identified. Base qualities are missing; no much larger clone stands one base away.

V trim: 4 bases; J trim: 2 bases; unmatched bases: 2. The CDR3, cysteine through phenylalanine, is 13 amino acids long. Solely the CDR3 DNA is kept, with 39 bases framed from the first base. Whole blood was collected in K2EDTA tubes by collaborating institutions according to the institutions' own protocols. For TCRbeta analysis, collaborators shipped samples as frozen whole blood, isolated PBMCs, or DNA extracted from either of those sample types. TCRbeta CDR3 regions were amplified from genomic DNA by means of the immunoSEQ Assay, a bias-controlled multiplex PCR. Turning to the authors' computational methods: Nucleated cell counts per sample were estimated from amplification of reference gene primers within the assay. To quantify the absolute abundance of each unique TCRbeta CDR3 rearrangement, sequence reads were collapsed and filtered. For each sample, productive Simpson clonality was calculated as the square root of Simpson's diversity index over productive rearrangements. Held by TCRdb, this immuneACCESS table contains in-frame sequences only and omits some clones. Under half of the omission traces to an unresolved V gene where checked; the cause of the rest is unknown. The D gene and trimming were derived from the DNA, and the V and J assignments and clone size from that table. Counted in this sample were around 10,000 clones; 90% of them appeared once. The ten largest clones capture over 9% of the sample.

Sample: peripheral blood. Rearrangement joined TRBV12-3 or TRBV12-4 to TRBJ2-7; a stretch of 7 junction bases matches TRBD1. The TCR originated in a human donor in a cohort sampled during active COVID-19. The CDR3 here reads CASSSGQPYEQYF. The sequenced DNA: TGTGCCAGCAGTTCGGGACAGCCCTACGAGCAGTACTTC.